This T cell receptor (beta chain) was retrieved from a study of shared clonotypes between healthy human individuals. Selected positively for CCR7 and CD45RO-negative, naive CD8 cells excluded terminally differentiated effector memory CD45RA+ cells. An approximately 200 ng quantity of DNA, approximately 29,000 T cell genomes, went into the sorted-subset replicate PCRs. Profiling relied on immunoSEQ multiplex PCR, and the TCRdb table lists in-frame clones only, not all of them. Of millions of clones listed, approximately 94% are singletons. General observations from the study: In a few donors, around 5.5% of naive CD4 clonotypes appeared in common.

Details on this clone: Antigen: not known.

This TCR was recovered from a man aged 18 to 30 in good health. Some clones in this sample may be carry-over from other donors' samples. Sequencing was carried out using naive CD8+ T cells from PBMCs.

The DNA of the CDR3 is TGTGCCAGCAGTAAGCGGGAGCAGGAGGAGACCCAGTACTTC. The encoded protein is CASSKREQEETQYF. The J gene is TRBJ2-5, the V gene TRBV27, with TRBD2 matching 8 bases. Trimming removed 5 bases from V and 5 bases from J; junction bases left unmatched: 7. The CDR3 extends over 14 amino acids. Germline V gives CDR1 MNHEY, CDR2 SMNVEV (reference sequence).